The rows below give T cell receptor beta chains drawn from one sample of a study of T cells expressing NK-cell markers. After re-calling the 5' RACE reads, TCRdb lists one entry per CDR3 protein, DNA absent. Its clone listing holds some 500,000 distinct CDR3 sequences. Material for sequencing was blood T cells: a sorted CD56 or NKG2C T cell subset, CD4+ or CD8+ T cells, or bulk PBMC T cells (not recorded which). Source of these receptors: a woman between 45 and 65 years old in good health. CDR3s include the opening cysteine and the closing phenylalanine or tryptophan.

J gene | V gene | CDR3 protein
TRBJ2-1 | TRBV6-1 | CASRPSRHNEQFF
TRBJ2-5 | TRBV11-2 | CASSSTSGGPAQYF
TRBJ1-2 | TRBV29-1 | CSTARATRDGYTF
TRBJ2-3 | TRBV29-1 | CSVEGSPLTDTQYF
TRBJ1-6 | TRBV25-1 | CASSESLTGPASPLHF
TRBJ1-2 | TRBV20-1 | CSASSGGTGYTF
TRBJ2-1 | TRBV24-1 | CATSGEREGRVEQFF
TRBJ2-7 | TRBV3-1 | CASSLQTDSHFFYEQYF
TRBJ2-5 | TRBV6-5 | CASSRDWRQETQYF
TRBJ2-5 | TRBV7-9 | CASSLLLWGLETQYF